This is a list of T cell receptor beta chains from one sample in a study of cytotoxic CD8 clonotypes in ibrutinib-treated CLL. Libraries were prepared by immunoSEQ multiplex PCR; TCRdb keeps only in-frame clonotypes and omits some of them. This table holds around 140,000 clones, 80% to 90% found once. The source was PBMCs, collected after 24 months of ibrutinib treatment. These receptors all stem from a human donor with chronic lymphocytic leukemia. Both conserved end residues are trimmed from each CDR3.

j_call	v_call	cdr3_aa
TRBJ2-3	TRBV11-2	ASSSRGTQY
TRBJ2-5	TRBV7-9	ASSFQGTGGTQY
TRBJ2-3	TRBV30	AWTRTSGGRGTQY
TRBJ2-7	TRBV18	ASSFGDNSYEQY
TRBJ1-5	TRBV28	ATNRANQPQH
TRBJ2-4	TRBV7-2	ASSPRQGATKNIQY
TRBJ2-1	TRBV28	ASSFLVIAGSYNEQF
TRBJ1-1	TRBV9	ASSVGGRNTEAF
TRBJ1-1	TRBV6-5	ASSEGGVEAF
TRBJ2-3	TRBV19	ASSIGGGDTDTQY
TRBJ2-1	TRBV4-1	ASSPTHTRTLGTYNEQF
TRBJ2-3	TRBV5-5	ASSFEGYGTDTQY
TRBJ2-7	TRBV28	ASSRTPLYEQY
TRBJ2-1	TRBV6-1	ASSELQGPYNEQF
TRBJ1-1	TRBV5-8	ASSSGQGLYTEAF
TRBJ1-1	TRBV5-6	ASSLVGGFPPEAF
TRBJ2-7	TRBV9	ASSVGTGGSYEQY
TRBJ2-7	TRBV6-1	ASYLAGSYEQY
TRBJ1-1	TRBV12-2	ASRIRTGCSPYAEAF
TRBJ2-2	TRBV7-2	ASSFTPGPGELF
TRBJ2-1	TRBV7-9	ASSLGRVTRGHNEQF
TRBJ1-1	TRBV2	ASRADRVQNTEAF
TRBJ2-2	TRBV28	ATYDNTNTGELF
TRBJ1-5	TRBV28	ASSSYQAPRRGDQPQH
TRBJ2-7	TRBV7-9	ASSPLGTTSKHEQY
TRBJ2-1	TRBV21-1	ASSKSGGLAAYNEQF
TRBJ2-3	TRBV2	ASSEAGRVHDTQY
TRBJ1-1	TRBV7-2	ASSLDRESTEAF
TRBJ2-3	TRBV20-1	SASPGSLPY
TRBJ1-2	TRBV10-3	AISERLLYGYT
TRBJ1-2	TRBV2	ASSEARDNYGYT
TRBJ2-1	TRBV2	ASSGDRVNEQF
TRBJ1-1	TRBV7-3	ASSLSTGVTEAF
TRBJ2-2	TRBV5-4	ASSSTGANTGELF
TRBJ1-1	TRBV19	ASSIGQSNTEAF
TRBJ2-5	TRBV7-3	ASSLTGLAGQETQY
TRBJ2-2	TRBV28	ASTRSRGRHTGELF
TRBJ2-7	TRBV28	ASSLGGGVSSYEQY
TRBJ2-3	TRBV19	ASSIGTSGVGDTQY
TRBJ1-1	TRBV30	AWKKGTGNTEAF
TRBJ2-2	TRBV28	ASTVTGMGNTGELF
TRBJ1-3	TRBV6-6	ASSSTGGGGNTIY
TRBJ1-5	TRBV28	ASTSPGGGGNQPQH
TRBJ2-1	TRBV6-5	ASSFRGAPNEQF
TRBJ2-5	TRBV28	ASSLSGRGSLVETQY